The rows below give T cell receptor beta chains drawn from one sample of a study of immune evolution from preneoplasia to lung adenocarcinoma. Using immunoSEQ multiplex PCR, the repertoire was profiled, and TCRdb retains in-frame clones only, with some absent. Of approximately 6,900 clones listed, 79% are singletons. The sequenced sample consisted of FFPE adjacent normal lung tissue. Every receptor here comes from a person aged 65 to 85 with lung adenocarcinoma. Each CDR3 is given with its conserved first and last residue. Each record gives: J gene, D gene, V gene, clone size, CDR3 protein, CDR3 DNA. D genes are given only for firm matches. Clone size, where shown, is once, few, many, or a class for clones that have expanded.

TRBJ1-1 | . | TRBV5-1 | . | CASSLAGQGRAEAFF | TGCGCCAGCAGCTTGGCAGGCCAGGGGAGGGCTGAAGCTTTCTTT
TRBJ2-1 | TRBD1 | TRBV2 | . | CASSGGQNTPTEFF | TGTGCCAGCTCTGGGGGACAGAATACCCCCACGGAGTTCTTC
TRBJ1-6 | . | TRBV21-1 | . | CASSRRAADSPLHF | TGTGCCAGCAGCCGCCGGGCCGCGGATTCACCCCTCCACTTT
TRBJ2-3 | TRBD1 | TRBV6-1 | once | CASTTGQGTDTQYF | TGTGCCAGCACCACCGGACAGGGCACAGATACGCAGTATTTT
TRBJ2-4 | . | TRBV28 | . | CASSKRGGLAKNIQYF | TGTGCCAGCAGTAAAAGGGGGGGACTAGCCAAAAACATTCAGTACTTC
TRBJ2-1 | . | TRBV7-3 | . | CASSLSQGGDEQFF | TGTGCCAGCAGCTTATCCCAGGGTGGGGATGAGCAGTTCTTC
TRBJ1-1 | . | TRBV2 | . | CASILEGNTEAFF | TGTGCCAGCATCCTGGAGGGAAACACTGAAGCTTTCTTT
TRBJ1-6 | . | TRBV6-1 | few | CASSEKRGGGSPLHF | TGTGCCAGCAGTGAGAAGAGGGGAGGGGGGTCACCCCTCCACTTT
TRBJ2-6 | . | TRBV5-4 | . | CASSQDRSGANVLTF | TGTGCCAGCAGCCAGGACCGCTCTGGGGCCAACGTCCTGACTTTC
TRBJ1-2 | . | TRBV29-1 | medium-sized | CSVEAVGPGYGYTF | TGCAGCGTTGAGGCGGTAGGACCGGGCTATGGCTACACCTTC
TRBJ2-2 | . | TRBV7-9 | few | CASSLVLAGELFF | TGTGCCAGCAGCTTAGTTTTGGCCGGGGAGCTGTTTTTT
TRBJ1-6 | . | TRBV9 | . | CASSVRDNSPLHF | TGTGCCAGCAGCGTACGTGATAATTCACCCCTCCACTTT
TRBJ2-7 | TRBD1 | TRBV6-5 | . | CASSSGTGHEQYF | TGTGCCAGCAGTTCCGGGACAGGGCACGAGCAGTACTTC
TRBJ1-5 | . | TRBV19 | . | CASRVTGLNQPQHF | TGTGCCAGTAGGGTAACAGGGCTCAATCAGCCCCAGCATTTT
TRBJ1-2 | TRBD1 | TRBV6-5 | few | CASSYSFTGGVGYTF | TGTGCCAGCAGTTACTCATTTACAGGGGGCGTTGGCTACACCTTC
TRBJ2-5 | TRBD1 | TRBV28 | . | CASSSHRGSETQYF | TGTGCCAGCAGTTCACACAGGGGATCGGAGACCCAGTACTTC
TRBJ1-2 | TRBD1 | TRBV6-6 | . | CASSSNGQGSSGYTF | TGTGCCAGCAGTTCAAACGGACAGGGGTCTAGTGGCTACACCTTC
TRBJ1-2 | . | TRBV5-1 | few | CASSLGQNYGYTF | TGCGCCAGCAGCTTGGGACAGAACTATGGCTACACCTTC
TRBJ1-4 | TRBD1 | TRBV28 | . | CASSPDRVEKLFF | TGTGCCAGCAGTCCAGACAGGGTTGAAAAACTGTTTTTT
TRBJ1-2 | . | TRBV2 | large | CASSERGNGYTF | TGTGCCAGCAGTGAGCGGGGAAATGGCTACACCTTC
TRBJ2-7 | . | TRBV10-2 | . | CASSESMGYEQYF | TGCGCCAGCAGTGAGAGTATGGGCTACGAGCAGTACTTC
TRBJ1-1 | . | TRBV7-2 | . | CASSLNWEGGHTEAFF | TGTGCCAGCAGCTTAAATTGGGAGGGAGGGCACACTGAAGCTTTCTTT
TRBJ2-1 | TRBD1 | TRBV27 | . | CASRPWTGDYNEQFF | TGTGCCAGCCGGCCTTGGACAGGGGACTACAATGAGCAGTTCTTC
TRBJ2-2 | . | TRBV6-5 | . | CASSYSIVRTGELFF | TGTGCCAGCAGTTACTCGATAGTTCGCACCGGGGAGCTGTTTTTT
TRBJ2-1 | . | TRBV4-2 | . | CASSLGRLAGADYNEQFF | TGTGCCAGCAGTCTAGGGAGGTTGGCGGGGGCGGACTACAATGAGCAGTTCTTC
TRBJ2-3 | . | TRBV7-8 | . | CASTLTSASTDTQYF | TGTGCCAGCACCCTTACTTCGGCTAGCACAGATACGCAGTATTTT
TRBJ2-2 | . | TRBV7-3 | . | CASSFRMGAGELFF | TGTGCCAGCAGCTTTCGTATGGGGGCCGGGGAGCTGTTTTTT
TRBJ2-2 | TRBD1 | TRBV11-3 | . | CASSLGTGSTGELFF | TGTGCCAGCAGCTTAGGGACAGGGTCCACCGGGGAGCTGTTTTTT
TRBJ2-3 | . | TRBV7-6 | . | CASSLEGADTQYF | TGTGCCAGCAGTCTAGAGGGGGCAGATACGCAGTATTTT
TRBJ1-3 | TRBD1 | TRBV10-2 | few | CASSDVRRGTDSGNTIYF | TGCGCCAGCAGTGATGTAAGACGCGGGACAGACTCTGGAAACACCATATATTTT
TRBJ1-2 | TRBD1 | TRBV7-3 | . | CASSLDAGGYYGYTF | TGTGCCAGCAGCTTAGACGCAGGGGGCTACTATGGCTACACCTTC
TRBJ1-1 | . | TRBV5-4 | . | CASSLEDFREAFF | TGTGCCAGCAGCTTGGAGGATTTTCGTGAAGCTTTCTTT
TRBJ1-1 | . | TRBV7-9 | medium-sized | CASSTFGAEAFF | TGTGCCAGCAGTACCTTCGGCGCTGAAGCTTTCTTT
TRBJ1-2 | . | TRBV5-6 | . | CASSLEPRWEGYTF | TGTGCCAGCAGCTTAGAACCAAGATGGGAGGGCTACACCTTC
TRBJ1-1 | . | TRBV5-6 | . | CASSLGQLEAFF | TGTGCCAGCAGCTTGGGGCAGCTTGAAGCTTTCTTT
TRBJ1-5 | . | TRBV7-9 | . | CASSSGQNSNQPQHF | TGTGCCAGCAGCTCGGGACAAAATAGCAATCAGCCCCAGCATTTT
TRBJ2-3 | TRBD2 | TRBV18 | . | CASSLTSGGAADTQYF | TGTGCCAGCTCGCTGACTAGCGGGGGGGCGGCAGATACGCAGTATTTT
TRBJ2-5 | . | TRBV2 | . | CASSRQGRGETQYF | TGTGCCAGCAGCCGACAGGGGCGGGGGGAGACCCAGTACTTC
TRBJ2-7 | . | TRBV5-6 | once | CASSLEGQDYEQYF | TGTGCCAGCAGCTTGGAGGGACAAGACTACGAGCAGTACTTC
TRBJ2-7 | TRBD1 | TRBV4-2 | . | CASSQDTSLDRGSSEQYF | TGTGCCAGCAGCCAAGATACGTCGCTCGACAGGGGATCATCCGAGCAGTACTTC
TRBJ1-2 | TRBD1 | TRBV9 | . | CASSVDRVSSYGYTF | TGTGCCAGCAGCGTCGACAGGGTGTCTAGCTATGGCTACACCTTC
TRBJ2-3 | . | TRBV28 | . | CASSFPTARDTQYF | TGTGCCAGCAGTTTCCCCACAGCACGGGATACGCAGTATTTT
TRBJ2-7 | TRBD1 | TRBV7-6 | . | CASSLGNRGRTYEQYF | TGTGCCAGCAGCTTAGGAAACAGGGGCCGGACCTACGAGCAGTACTTC
TRBJ2-7 | . | TRBV6-5 | . | CASIRDTAYEQYF | TGTGCCAGCATTAGGGACACCGCCTACGAGCAGTACTTC
TRBJ1-5 | TRBD1 | TRBV28 | few | CASRPWDREDQPQHF | TGTGCCAGCAGACCGTGGGACAGGGAGGATCAGCCCCAGCATTTT
TRBJ1-5 | . | TRBV7-9 | . | CASSLESWPQHF | TGTGCCAGCAGCTTAGAGTCATGGCCCCAGCATTTT
TRBJ2-7 | TRBD2 | TRBV28 | medium-sized | CASSLELAGGPSYEQYF | TGTGCCAGCAGTTTGGAACTAGCGGGGGGACCTTCCTACGAGCAGTACTTC
TRBJ2-3 | . | TRBV11-2 | . | CASSFRYGSSTDTQYF | TGTGCCAGCAGCTTTAGGTACGGCTCCAGCACAGATACGCAGTATTTT